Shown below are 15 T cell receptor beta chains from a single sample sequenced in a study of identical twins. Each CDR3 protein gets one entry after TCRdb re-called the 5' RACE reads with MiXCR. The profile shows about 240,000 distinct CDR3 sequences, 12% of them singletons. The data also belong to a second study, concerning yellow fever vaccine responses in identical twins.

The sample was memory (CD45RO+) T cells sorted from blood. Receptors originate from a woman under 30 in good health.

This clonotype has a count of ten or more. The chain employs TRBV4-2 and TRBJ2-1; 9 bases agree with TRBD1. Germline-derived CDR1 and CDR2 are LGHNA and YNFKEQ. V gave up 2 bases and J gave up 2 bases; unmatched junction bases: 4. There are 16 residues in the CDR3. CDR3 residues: CASSQQGQGAYNEQFF. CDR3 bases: TGTGCCAGCAGCCAACAGGGACAGGGCGCCTACAATGAGCAGTTCTTC.

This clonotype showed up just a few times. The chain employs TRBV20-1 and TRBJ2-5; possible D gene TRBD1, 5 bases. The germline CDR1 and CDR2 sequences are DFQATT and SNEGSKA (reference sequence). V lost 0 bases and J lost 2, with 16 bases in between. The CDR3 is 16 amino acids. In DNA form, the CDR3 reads TGCAGTGCTAGAGATCGACCTCACAGGTTGCAAGAGACCCAGTACTTC. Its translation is CSARDRPHRLQETQYF.

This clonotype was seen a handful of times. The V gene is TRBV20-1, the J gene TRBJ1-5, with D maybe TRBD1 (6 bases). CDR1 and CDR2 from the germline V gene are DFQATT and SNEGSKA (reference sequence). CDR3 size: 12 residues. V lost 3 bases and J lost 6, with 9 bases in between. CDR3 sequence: CSAREGVQPQHF. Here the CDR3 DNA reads TGCAGTGCTAGGGAGGGGGTTCAGCCCCAGCATTTT.

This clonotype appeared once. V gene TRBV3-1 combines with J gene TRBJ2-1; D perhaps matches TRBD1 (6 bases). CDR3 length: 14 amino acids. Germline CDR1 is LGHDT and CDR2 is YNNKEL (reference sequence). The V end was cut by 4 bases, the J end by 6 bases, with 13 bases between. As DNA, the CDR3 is TGTGCCAGCAGCCCACGAAGGGGGTTCAATGAGCAGTTCTTC. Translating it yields CASSPRRGFNEQFF.

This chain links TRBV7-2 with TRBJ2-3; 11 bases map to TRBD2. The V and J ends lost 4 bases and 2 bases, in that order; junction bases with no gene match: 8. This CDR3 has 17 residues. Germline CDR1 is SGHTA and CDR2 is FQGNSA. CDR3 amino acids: CASSSTLSGRATDTQYF. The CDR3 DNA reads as TGTGCCAGCAGCTCAACCCTTAGCGGGAGGGCCACAGATACGCAGTATTTT.

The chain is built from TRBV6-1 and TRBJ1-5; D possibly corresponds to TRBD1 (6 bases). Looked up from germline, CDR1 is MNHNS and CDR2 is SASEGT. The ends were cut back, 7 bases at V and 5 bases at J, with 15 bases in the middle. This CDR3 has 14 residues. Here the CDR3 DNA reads TGTGCCAGCACCACCGACAGGAGGGATCAGCCCCAGCATTTT. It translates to CASTTDRRDQPQHF.

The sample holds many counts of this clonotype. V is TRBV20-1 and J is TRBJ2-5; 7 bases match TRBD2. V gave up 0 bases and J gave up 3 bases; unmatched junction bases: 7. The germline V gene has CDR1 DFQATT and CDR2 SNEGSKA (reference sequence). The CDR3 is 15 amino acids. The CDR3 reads CSARDYQRGKETQYF. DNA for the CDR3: TGCAGTGCTAGAGATTACCAGCGGGGTAAAGAGACCCAGTACTTC.

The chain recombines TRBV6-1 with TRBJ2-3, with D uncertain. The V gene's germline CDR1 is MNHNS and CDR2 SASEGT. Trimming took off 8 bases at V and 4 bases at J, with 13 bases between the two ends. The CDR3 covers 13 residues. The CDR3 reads CASSGFGSDTQYF. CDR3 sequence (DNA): TGTGCCAGCTCTGGGTTTGGTTCAGATACGCAGTATTTT.

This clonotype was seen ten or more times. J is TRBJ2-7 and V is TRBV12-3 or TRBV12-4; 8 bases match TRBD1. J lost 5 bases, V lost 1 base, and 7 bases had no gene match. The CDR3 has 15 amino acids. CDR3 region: CASSLGTGRFDEQYF. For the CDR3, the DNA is TGTGCCAGCAGTTTAGGGACAGGGAGGTTCGACGAGCAGTACTTC.

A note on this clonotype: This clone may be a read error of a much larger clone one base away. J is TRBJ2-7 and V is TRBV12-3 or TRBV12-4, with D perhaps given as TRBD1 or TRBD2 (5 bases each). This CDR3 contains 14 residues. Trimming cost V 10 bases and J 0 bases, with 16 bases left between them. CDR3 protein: CAIRSAGSSYEQYF. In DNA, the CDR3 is TGTGCCATCCGATCAGCAGGGAGCTCCTACGAGCAGTACTTC.

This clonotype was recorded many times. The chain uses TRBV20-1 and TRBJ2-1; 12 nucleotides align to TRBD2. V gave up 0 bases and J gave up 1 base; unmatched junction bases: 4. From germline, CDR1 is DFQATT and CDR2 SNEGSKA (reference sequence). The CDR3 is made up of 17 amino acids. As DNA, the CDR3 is TGCAGTGCTAGAGATCCCCTAGCGGGAGGGTCCTACAATGAGCAGTTCTTC. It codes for CSARDPLAGGSYNEQFF.

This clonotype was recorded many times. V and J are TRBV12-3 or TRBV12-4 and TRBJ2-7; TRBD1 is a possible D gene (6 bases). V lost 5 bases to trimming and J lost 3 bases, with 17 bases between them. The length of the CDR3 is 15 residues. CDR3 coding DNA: TGTGCCAGCAGTCCACCGGGCGCAGGGGACTACGAGCAGTACTTC. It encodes CASSPPGAGDYEQYF.

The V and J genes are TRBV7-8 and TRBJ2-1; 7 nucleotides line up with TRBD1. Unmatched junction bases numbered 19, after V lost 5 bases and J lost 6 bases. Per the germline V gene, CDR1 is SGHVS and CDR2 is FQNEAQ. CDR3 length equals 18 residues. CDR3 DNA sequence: TGTGCCAGCAGCCCAGGGGGTAGCGACAGGGTCACTCCCAATGAGCAGTTCTTC. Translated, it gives CASSPGGSDRVTPNEQFF.

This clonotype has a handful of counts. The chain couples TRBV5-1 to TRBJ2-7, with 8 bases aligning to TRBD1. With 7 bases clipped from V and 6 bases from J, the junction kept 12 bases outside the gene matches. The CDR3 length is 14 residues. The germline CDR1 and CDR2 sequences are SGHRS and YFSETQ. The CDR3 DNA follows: TGCGCCAGCCGCACGACAGGGGACCGCGGCGAGCAGTACTTC. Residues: CASRTTGDRGEQYF.

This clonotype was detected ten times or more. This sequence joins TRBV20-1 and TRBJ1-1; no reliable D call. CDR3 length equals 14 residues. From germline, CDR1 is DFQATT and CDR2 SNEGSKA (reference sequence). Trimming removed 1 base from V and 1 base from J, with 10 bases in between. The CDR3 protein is CSARVRVSNTEAFF. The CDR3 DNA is TGCAGTGCTAGAGTAAGGGTCTCGAACACTGAAGCTTTCTTT.